These 17 T cell receptor beta chains originate from one sample sequenced in a study of blood T cell repertoires in COVID-19. Sequencing used immunoSEQ multiplex PCR; TCRdb keeps in-frame clones, though not all of them. The sample consists of about 670,000 clones, approximately 90% of them appearing once. The sample comprised peripheral blood. These receptors were taken from a woman aged 18-29 years with acute or convalescent COVID-19.

This clone was detected once. The J gene is TRBJ2-4, the V gene TRBV21-1; TRBD1, the table's D call, was not compared with the DNA. TRBV21-1 is noted as a pseudogene. The CDR3 extends over 18 amino acids. The CDR3 sequence: CASSKEEGGQGAKNIQYF. CDR3 in DNA: TGTGCCAGCAGCAAAGAGGAAGGCGGACAGGGGGCGAAAAACATTCAGTACTTC.

The chain has TRBV9 and TRBJ2-1, with 7 bases lining up with TRBD1. CDR1 and CDR2 from the germline V gene are SGDLS and YYNGEE. J was trimmed by 5 bases and V by 0 bases; bases with no gene match: 14. This CDR3 is 18 amino acids long. The DNA for the CDR3 is TGTGCCAGCAGCGTAGTTGAGGGACAGCAGGACCCCAACAATGAGCAGTTCTTC. It encodes CASSVVEGQQDPNNEQFF. The entire variable domain, with the rest obtained from reference TRBV9 and TRBJ2-1, is as follows: DSGVTQTPKHLITATGQRVTLRCSPRSGDLSVYWYQQSLDQGLQFLIQYYNGEERAKGNILERFSAQQFPDLHSELNLSSLELGDSALYFCASSVVEGQQDPNNEQFFGPGTRLTVL.

J is TRBJ2-7 and V is TRBV6-1; possibly TRBD1 for D (5 bases). CDR3 length: 16 amino acids. Per germline, CDR1 MNHNS and CDR2 SASEGT. Trimming removed 0 bases at V and 2 bases at J, with 14 bases between. CDR3 protein: CASSEAWTYTTYEQYF. Written as DNA, the CDR3 is TGTGCCAGCAGTGAAGCATGGACATACACAACCTACGAGCAGTACTTC.

The V call is TRBV4-2, the J call TRBJ2-3; 8 bases map to TRBD2. The germline V gene has CDR1 LGHNA and CDR2 YNFKEQ. The CDR3 spans 17 residues. The V segment lost 0 bases and the J segment 3 bases; nucleotides outside the gene matches: 8. Here the CDR3 DNA reads TGTGCCAGCAGCCAAGAAACGGGGGGGCATGTTACAGATACGCAGTATTTT. Protein sequence: CASSQETGGHVTDTQYF.

This clone showed up just once. This chain connects TRBV2 to TRBJ2-5; D not resolved. Per the germline V gene, CDR1 is SNHLY and CDR2 is FYNNEI. Trimming took 11 bases from V and 2 from J, leaving 12 bases between them. The CDR3 runs to 12 residues. The CDR3 nucleotides are TGTGCCCCTTTGCGGTTACAAGAGACCCAGTACTTC. As protein: CAPLRLQETQYF.

This clone was counted a single time. The gene calls are TRBV5-1 and TRBJ1-2; a possible D gene is TRBD1 (6 bases). Germline loops: CDR1 SGHRS, CDR2 YFSETQ. Trimming took off 4 bases at V and 1 base at J, with 11 bases between the two ends. This CDR3 is built from 14 residues. The CDR3 sequence: CASSRDTFNYGYTF. Written as DNA, the CDR3 is TGCGCCAGCAGCCGGGACACCTTTAACTATGGCTACACCTTC.

The V call is TRBV9, the J call TRBJ2-5; 8 nucleotides line up with TRBD1. The germline CDR1 and CDR2 sequences are SGDLS and YYNGEE. The length of the CDR3 is 13 residues. V trimming: 1 base; J trimming: 5 bases; junction bases outside the gene matches: 1. CDR3 coding DNA: TGTGCCAGCAGCGTACAGGGGGCGGAGACCCAGTACTTC. This encodes CASSVQGAETQYF.

The chain recombines TRBV14 with TRBJ1-4, with a possible D match to TRBD1 (6 bases). This CDR3 contains 16 residues. CDR1 and CDR2 (germline): SGHDN, FVKESK. Trimming shortened V by 0 bases and J by 4 bases, and 12 bases separated the two germline ends. In nucleotides, the CDR3 is TGTGCCAGCAGCCAAGATAAGACAGGCCTTAATGAAAAACTGTTTTTT. Its protein product is CASSQDKTGLNEKLFF.

The rearrangement joins TRBV11-2 to TRBJ2-3; 14 bases map to TRBD2. With V trimmed by 3 bases and J by 2 bases, 4 bases remained unmatched. CDR1 and CDR2 from the germline V gene are SGHAT and FQNNGV. The CDR3 consists of 17 residues. The CDR3: CASSFGTSGGHTDTQYF. CDR3 coding DNA: TGTGCCAGCAGCTTTGGGACTAGCGGGGGCCACACAGATACGCAGTATTTT. Full variable domain (missing parts from reference TRBV11-2 and TRBJ2-3): EAGVAQSPRYKIIEKRQSVAFWCNPISGHATLYWYQQILGQGPKLLIQFQNNGVVDDSQLPKDRFSAERLKGVDSTLKIQPAKLEDSAVYLCASSFGTSGGHTDTQYFGPGTRLTVL.

The chain uses TRBV4-3 and TRBJ2-7; weak D call: TRBD1 (7 bases). The CDR3 runs to 14 residues. The ends were cut back, 3 bases at V and 5 bases at J, with 14 bases in the middle. Per germline, CDR1 LGHNA and CDR2 YSLEER. CDR3 in DNA: TGCGCCAGCAGCCACCAGGGGGGTTCCGACGAGCAGTACTTC. It translates to CASSHQGGSDEQYF.

The CDR3 spells CASSVVGLASYEQYF. Here the CDR3 DNA reads TGTGCCAGCAGCGTAGTGGGACTAGCGTCTTACGAGCAGTACTTC. The chain joins TRBV5-4 to TRBJ2-7; 10 positions agree with TRBD2. The germline V gene has CDR1 SGHNT and CDR2 YYREEE (reference sequence). Losses at the gene ends were 4 bases for V and 4 bases for J; bases not matched to a gene: 8. The CDR3 consists of 15 residues.

This sequence joins TRBV9 and TRBJ1-2, with a weak D call TRBD1 (5 bases). CDR3 length: 16 residues. The germline V gene has CDR1 SGDLS and CDR2 YYNGEE. Trimming cost V 4 bases and J 1 base, with 17 bases left between them. CDR3 sequence (DNA): TGTGCCAGCAGCTCCACCGGAGGGACTGTTAACTATGGCTACACCTTC. This codes for CASSSTGGTVNYGYTF.

This chain connects TRBV25-1 to TRBJ2-2; 7 bases line up with TRBD1. The length of the CDR3 is 16 residues. The V gene end was trimmed by 8 bases and the J gene end by 1 base; junction bases not matched to a gene: 10. Germline CDR1 MGHDK, CDR2 SYGVNS. CDR3 amino acids: CASEITTGRNTGELFF. The CDR3 bases are TGTGCCAGCGAAATTACGACAGGGAGGAACACCGGGGAGCTGTTTTTT.

The genes are TRBV29-1 and TRBJ1-2, with a weak D call TRBD1 (6 bases). CDR1 SQVTM and CDR2 ANQGSEA come from the germline V gene. CDR3 size: 13 residues. Trimming removed 7 bases from V and 8 bases from J, with 20 bases in between. The CDR3 DNA reads as TGCAGCGCAAGCCGGACAGACCTAGGAGGCTACACCTTC. It yields the protein CSASRTDLGGYTF. Drawing the rest from reference TRBV29-1 and TRBJ1-2, the complete variable domain is SAVISQKPSRDICQRGTSLTIQCQVDSQVTMMFWYRQQPGQSLTLIATANQGSEATYESGFVIDKFPISRPNLTFSTLTVSNMSPEDSSIYLCSASRTDLGGYTFGSGTRLTVV.

The V gene is TRBV24-1, the J gene TRBJ1-2; D possibly corresponds to TRBD1 (5 bases). The V gene lost 4 bases and the J gene lost 2 bases, with 7 bases spanning the gap. CDR3 length: 13 amino acids. Germline loops: CDR1 KGHDR, CDR2 SFDVKD. CDR3 nucleotides: TGTGCCACCAGTGAGCCAGGGAACTATGGCTACACCTTC. Its protein is CATSEPGNYGYTF.

This sequence joins TRBV14 and TRBJ2-4, with 8 bases aligning to TRBD1. V lost 1 base and J lost 10; bases outside the gene matches: 6. The CDR3 length is 14 residues. Germline CDR1 is SGHDN and CDR2 is FVKESK. CDR3 in DNA: TGTGCCAGCAGCCAAGCCGGGACAGGATGGATTCAGTACTTC. It specifies CASSQAGTGWIQYF. Variable domain in full (rest from reference TRBV14 and TRBJ2-4): EAGVTQFPSHSVIEKGQTVTLRCDPISGHDNLYWYRRVMGKEIKFLLHFVKESKQDESGMPNNRFLAERTGGTYSTLKVQPAELEDSGVYFCASSQAGTGWIQYFGAGTRLSVL.

This clone was counted once. This chain joins TRBV20-1 and TRBJ1-1; D unresolved. The CDR3 loop spans 16 amino acids. V lost 3 bases and J 0 bases, leaving 17 bases between the germline ends. The germline V gene has CDR1 DFQATT and CDR2 SNEGSKA (reference sequence). The CDR3 region has the DNA TGCAGTGCTAGTGGGCAGGCCCCTTTCATGAACACTGAAGCTTTCTTT. Its protein is CSASGQAPFMNTEAFF.